This is a list of T cell receptor beta chains from one sample in a study of cytomegalovirus exposure and HLA in healthy donors. Produced via immunoSEQ multiplex PCR; TCRdb's table is partial and in-frame only. The sample comprises about 140,000 clones, about 61% of which are singletons, and around 1.8% rests with the top ten. The sample consisted of PBMCs. The receptors stem from a male donor in good health and CMV-seronegative. CDR3s include the opening cysteine and the closing phenylalanine or tryptophan. A D gene is named only where the DNA matches it firmly. For some rows the clone size is stated as once, few or many, or as a class when expanded; others skip it.

>TRBD1|TRBV5-4|NA|TRBJ2-2
TGTGCCACCAGAGGTGGGACAGCGAACACCGGGGAGCTGTTTTTT
CATRGGTANTGELFF
>NA|TRBV9|few|TRBJ1-2
TGTGCCAGCAGTATTGGGGCGGTCGGCCCCCCCACCTTC
CASSIGAVGPPTF
>NA|TRBV28|NA|TRBJ2-1
TGTGCCAGCAGTCTCTCGACCGGGGGTGCTGGCTACAATGAGCAGTTCTTC
CASSLSTGGAGYNEQFF
>TRBD2|TRBV7-2|NA|TRBJ2-2
TGTGCCAGCAGCTTATCTAGCGGGGTTAACGGGGAGCTGTTTTTT
CASSLSSGVNGELFF
>NA|TRBV4-3|NA|TRBJ1-6
TGCGCCAGCAGCCAAGACGTCCGTTCACCCCTCCACTTT
CASSQDVRSPLHF
>TRBD1|TRBV18|few|TRBJ2-7
TGTGCCAGCTCACTGGGACAGGCCTCCTACGAGCAGTACTTC
CASSLGQASYEQYF
>TRBD1|TRBV7-8|NA|TRBJ1-1
TGTGCCAGCAGCCCGACAGGGAGCACTGAAGCTTTCTTT
CASSPTGSTEAFF
>TRBD1|TRBV28|NA|TRBJ2-1
TGTGCCAGCAGTTTCTCCCGTCGGGGGACAGGGGACCTCTGGACCTACAATGAGCAGTTCTTC
CASSFSRRGTGDLWTYNEQFF
>NA|TRBV13|few|TRBJ2-5
TGTGCCAGCAGCCCCAGGAGGGGGGGGAGGGAGACCCAGTACTTC
CASSPRRGGRETQYF
>TRBD2|TRBV7-3|few|TRBJ2-3
TGTGCCAGCAGCTTAACTAGCGGGGGCGCAGATACGCAGTATTTT
CASSLTSGGADTQYF
>TRBD1|TRBV7-6|NA|TRBJ2-7
TGTGCCAGCAGCCCAGAAAACCGGGACAGGGGATACGAGCAGTACTTC
CASSPENRDRGYEQYF
>TRBD1|TRBV7-9|few|TRBJ1-2
TGTGCCAGCAGCGAGACCGGGACAGGGAAGGACTATGGCTACACCTTC
CASSETGTGKDYGYTF
>NA|TRBV28|NA|TRBJ2-2
TGTGCCAGCAGTTCATCTACAGGGTTATTAATCGGGGAGCTGTTTTTT
CASSSSTGLLIGELFF
>TRBD1|TRBV5-6|few|TRBJ2-5
TGTGCCAGCAGCCCCCAGGTCACAGGGGAAGAGACCCAGTACTTC
CASSPQVTGEETQYF
>NA|TRBV7-9|NA|TRBJ1-2
TGTGCCAGCAGTTCCGAAGGAGGGGCGGCCAGAAATGGCTACACCTTC
CASSSEGGAARNGYTF
>TRBD2|TRBV7-3|few|TRBJ2-3
TGTGCCAGCAGCGACGGGGGGGGAATTGGGGACCTAGATACGCAGTATTTT
CASSDGGGIGDLDTQYF
>NA|TRBV28|NA|TRBJ2-7
TGTGCCAGCAGTTTCGGACAGCTCTCCTCCTACGAGCAGTACTTC
CASSFGQLSSYEQYF
>NA|TRBV4-1|few|TRBJ1-1
TGCGCCAGCAGCCAAGATGGCAGGTTGAACACTGAAGCTTTCTTT
CASSQDGRLNTEAFF
>NA|TRBV18|NA|TRBJ1-6
TGTGCCAGCTCACCACCGTTCCCTGATTCACCCCTCCACTTT
CASSPPFPDSPLHF
>TRBD1|TRBV2|NA|TRBJ1-1
TGTGCCAGCAGCGTCGACAGGGTGAACACTGAAGCTTTCTTT
CASSVDRVNTEAFF
>TRBD1|TRBV6-5|NA|TRBJ1-5
TGTGCCAGCAGTCTCGACAGGGGTGGACAGCCCCAGCATTTT
CASSLDRGGQPQHF
>TRBD2|TRBV6-5|NA|TRBJ2-7
TGTGCCAGCAGAGGACGGCGGGGGACCTCCTACGAGCAGTACTTC
CASRGRRGTSYEQYF
>NA|TRBV11-2|NA|TRBJ1-2
TGTGCCAGCAGCTTAGCGGGTGGCTATGGCTACACCTTC
CASSLAGGYGYTF
>TRBD1|TRBV9|NA|TRBJ1-1
TGTGCCAGCAGCGTAGAGCCAGGGGGCCGTGAAGCTTTCTTT
CASSVEPGGREAFF
>NA|TRBV5-1|NA|TRBJ1-1
TGCGCCAGCAGCTTGTTAGGACTTGAGACTGAAGCTTTCTTT
CASSLLGLETEAFF
>TRBD1|TRBV18|NA|TRBJ2-2
TGTGCCAGCTCACAGAGGACAGGGGCCTTGAACACCGGGGAGCTGTTTTTT
CASSQRTGALNTGELFF
>TRBD2|TRBV27|NA|TRBJ2-5
TGTGCCAGCAGCCTCGCGACTAGCGGAGTACAAGAGACCCAGTACTTC
CASSLATSGVQETQYF
>TRBD1|TRBV5-4|NA|TRBJ2-7
TGTGCCAGCAGCAGGGGTGGGACAGGGACGGGCGAGCAGTACTTC
CASSRGGTGTGEQYF
>NA|TRBV7-2|NA|TRBJ2-1
TGTGCCAGCAGCCCGGGACTTCGGAATGAGCAGTTCTTC
CASSPGLRNEQFF
>NA|TRBV7-9|once|TRBJ2-5
TGTGCCAGCAGTCTCGCGCGGGAGACCCAGTACTTC
CASSLARETQYF
>NA|TRBV7-2|NA|TRBJ2-7
TGTGCCAGCAGCTTCGGACGGGGCTCCTACGAGCAGTACTTC
CASSFGRGSYEQYF
>NA|TRBV5-1|NA|TRBJ2-5
TGCGCCAGCAGCCAACCCAGGGGGACTGAGACCCAGTACTTC
CASSQPRGTETQYF
>NA|TRBV2|NA|TRBJ1-2
TGTGCCAGCAGGGACACAGGGAACACCTATGGCTACACCTTC
CASRDTGNTYGYTF
>TRBD2|TRBV5-4|NA|TRBJ2-1
TGTGCCAGCAGCTTGGGCGGGGGGGCCCCGTACAATGAGCAGTTCTTC
CASSLGGGAPYNEQFF
>TRBD2|TRBV2|few|TRBJ2-7
TGTGCCAGCAGGAGGACTAGCGGGGGCTCCTACGAGCAGTACTTC
CASRRTSGGSYEQYF
>TRBD1|TRBV25-1|NA|TRBJ2-1
TGTGCCAGCAGTGTCCCTAGGGGGGACAGGGCCTCGGTTGGGCAGTTCTTC
CASSVPRGDRASVGQFF
>NA|TRBV5-1|NA|TRBJ2-1
TGCGCCAGCAGCGAGGGACTCTCAGTCACACAGTTCTTC
CASSEGLSVTQFF
>TRBD1|TRBV6-5|NA|TRBJ2-1
TGTGCCAGCAGGACCACCGGGACAGCGTACAATGAGCAGTTCTTC
CASRTTGTAYNEQFF
>TRBD2|TRBV7-9|NA|TRBJ2-7
TGTGCCAGCAGCTTGGGACTAGCGGGGGGTCACTCCTACGAGCAGTACTTC
CASSLGLAGGHSYEQYF
>TRBD2|TRBV11-2|many|TRBJ2-1
TGTGCCAGCAGTCAGGGACTAGCGGGGGAGAATGAGCAGTTCTTC
CASSQGLAGENEQFF
>TRBD1|TRBV9|NA|TRBJ1-5
TGTGCCAGCAGCGTAGCGGACAGGGCTGGTCAGCCCCAGCATTTT
CASSVADRAGQPQHF
>NA|TRBV29-1|few|TRBJ1-2
TGCAGCGTTGAGGACAGCAACTATGGCTACACCTTC
CSVEDSNYGYTF
>NA|TRBV2|NA|TRBJ1-5
TGTGCCAGCACGGAGCAGGGTCTCAATCAGCCCCAGCATTTT
CASTEQGLNQPQHF
>NA|TRBV12-2|few|TRBJ2-7
TGTGCAAGTCGCTCAGGGCCTACAGGGCCGGGCGCCTACGAGCAGTACTTC
CASRSGPTGPGAYEQYF
>TRBD1|TRBV28|NA|TRBJ1-2
TGTGCCAGCAGTGGGACAGGGCGGGTTGGCTACACCTTC
CASSGTGRVGYTF
>TRBD1|TRBV28|NA|TRBJ1-5
TGTGCCAGCAGGCCCGGGACAGTCAAGAATCAGCCCCAGCATTTT
CASRPGTVKNQPQHF
>NA|TRBV7-2|NA|TRBJ2-5
TGTGCCAGCAGCTCACACAGGGTAGAGACCCAGTACTTC
CASSSHRVETQYF
>TRBD1|TRBV6-4|NA|TRBJ1-1
TGTGCCAGCAGGCTGGCCGACAGGGTCGGTGAAGCTTTCTTT
CASRLADRVGEAFF
>TRBD1|TRBV25-1|once|TRBJ2-2
TGTGCCAGCACTGAACGGGACAGCCCGAACACCGGGGAGCTGTTTTTT
CASTERDSPNTGELFF
>NA|TRBV1|NA|TRBJ2-2
TGCACCAGCAGCCAAGATTCCCCCACTCTTAACACCGGGGAGCTGTTTTTT
CTSSQDSPTLNTGELFF
>NA|TRBV10-1|few|TRBJ2-7
TGCGCCAGCAAGGGCCAGGGCAACGAGCAGTACTTC
CASKGQGNEQYF
>NA|TRBV7-9|once|TRBJ2-1
TGTGCCAGCAGCTTAGAACTAGCCCGGGAGCAGTTCTTC
CASSLELAREQFF
>TRBD1|TRBV4-1|NA|TRBJ2-5
TGCGCCAGCAGCCAAAAGGACAGGGGGGACCGGGAGACCCAGTACTTC
CASSQKDRGDRETQYF